Reported below is one TCR beta chain. Its matching antigen is unknown. Between the trimmed V and J ends, which lost 0 bases and 0 bases, there was a span of 12 bases. The CDR3 covers 17 residues. CDR1 LGHDT and CDR2 YNNKEL come from the germline V gene (reference sequence). The data were produced by immunoSEQ multiplex PCR, yet TCRdb's version contains in-frame clones alone and is incomplete. This repertoire shows about 87,000 clones, roughly 90% found once; its top ten account for 2.5% to 3.5%. These data come from a study of T cell responses to AZD1222 COVID-19 vaccine. Study results and limitations: It should be noted that donors were predominantly white British and more often female, and clonal diversity was possibly underestimated. At study baseline, merely six AZD1222 recipients were seropositive. Repertoire sampling was restricted to post-peak T cell response timepoints.

The sequence came from an adult in good health. This chain joins TRBV3-1 (or the pseudogene TRBV3-2) and TRBJ1-5; D gene uncertain. The sequenced sample was peripheral blood, obtained on day 0 of AZD1222 vaccination. CDR3 nucleotides: TGTGCCAGCAGCCAAGACCCGCAAGGAGTTAGCAATCAGCCCCAGCATTTT. It codes for CASSQDPQGVSNQPQHF.